This is a list of T cell receptor beta chains from one sample in a study of cytomegalovirus exposure and HLA in healthy donors. Measured with immunoSEQ multiplex PCR; TCRdb has only the in-frame clones, and not every one. The table records tens of thousands of clones, about 88% of them present only once. The sequencing input was PBMCs. Source of these receptors: a man aged 18 to 29 in good health and CMV-seronegative. Each CDR3 is given with its conserved first and last residue. D genes are given only for firm matches. Clone size is shown for a subset of rows, as once, few, many or a class of expanded clone.

D | size | J | length | V | DNA | CDR3
NA | NA | TRBJ1-5 | 16 | TRBV19 | TGTGCCAGTAGTACCCTATCAGGGACACGAAATCAGCCCCAGCATTTT | CASSTLSGTRNQPQHF
NA | NA | TRBJ1-5 | 15 | TRBV7-2 | TGTGCCAGCAGCTTAGTATCAGGTAGCAATCAGCCCCAGCATTTT | CASSLVSGSNQPQHF
TRBD2 | NA | TRBJ2-1 | 15 | TRBV15 | TGTGCCACCAGTCGACTAGCGGGAGTTAGGGATGAGCAGTTCTTC | CATSRLAGVRDEQFF
NA | NA | TRBJ2-7 | 14 | TRBV21-1 | TGTGCCAGCCCCCTTTGGGGGGAGTTTTGCGAGCAGTACTTC | CASPLWGEFCEQYF
NA | NA | TRBJ1-6 | 10 | TRBV2 | TGTGCCAGTCAGGTGCTCACCCTCCACTTT | CASQVLTLHF
NA | NA | TRBJ2-1 | 12 | TRBV7-3 | TGTGCCAGCAGCTCGAGAGCGGGTGAGCAGTTCTTC | CASSSRAGEQFF
NA | NA | TRBJ1-3 | 14 | TRBV5-6 | TGTGCCAGCAGCTTGCAGGGGAATCGAAACACCATATATTTT | CASSLQGNRNTIYF
TRBD1 | NA | TRBJ1-1 | 15 | TRBV5-1 | TGCGCCAGCAGCCCCTCGGGACAGATGAACACTGAAGCTTTCTTT | CASSPSGQMNTEAFF
TRBD1 | NA | TRBJ1-4 | 13 | TRBV29-1 | TGCAGCGGACGACAGGGAAGGCGCGAAAAACTGTTTTTT | CSGRQGRREKLFF
TRBD2 | once | TRBJ2-3 | 16 | TRBV29-1 | TGCAGCGTTGGAGTGCCACGGGGGGGAGTCGCAGATACGCAGTATTTT | CSVGVPRGGVADTQYF
NA | NA | TRBJ1-2 | 14 | TRBV5-5 | TGTGCCAGCAGCCGCGGGGCGCCCCTCTATGGCTACACCTTC | CASSRGAPLYGYTF
TRBD1 | few | TRBJ2-2 | 16 | TRBV19 | TGTGCCAGTAGTATCGCAGGGGGCTTTAGCACCGGGGAGCTGTTTTTT | CASSIAGGFSTGELFF
TRBD1 | NA | TRBJ1-2 | 15 | TRBV5-6 | TGTGCCAGCAGCTTGGGCAGGGGGGAGCCAAACGGCTACACCTTC | CASSLGRGEPNGYTF
TRBD1 | NA | TRBJ1-1 | 17 | TRBV5-5 | TGTGCCAGCACCTCCAACCGACAGGGGAGACCAAACACTGAAGCTTTCTTT | CASTSNRQGRPNTEAFF
NA | NA | TRBJ2-1 | 13 | TRBV30 | TGTGCCTGGAGTGAGACTAACTACAATGAGCAGTTCTTC | CAWSETNYNEQFF
NA | NA | TRBJ1-5 | 15 | TRBV5-5 | TGTGCCAGCAGCGCCACCCAGGGGAGCAATCAGCCCCAGCATTTT | CASSATQGSNQPQHF
NA | NA | TRBJ2-3 | 16 | TRBV14 | TGTGCCAGCAGCCCTAAAAACTGGGGGCCCACAGATACGCAGTATTTT | CASSPKNWGPTDTQYF
NA | NA | TRBJ1-1 | 16 | TRBV27 | TGTGCCAGCAGTTTAGCAGGACTGGGAGGGCGGACTGAAGCTTTCTTT | CASSLAGLGGRTEAFF
NA | NA | TRBJ1-5 | 15 | TRBV9 | TGTGCCAGCAGCGTATCCGGGGATAGCAATCAGCCCCAGCATTTT | CASSVSGDSNQPQHF
NA | NA | TRBJ1-2 | 14 | TRBV25-1 | TGTGCCAGCAGTGAATTAGGACAGAACTATGGCTACACCTTC | CASSELGQNYGYTF
NA | NA | TRBJ1-2 | 19 | TRBV19 | TGTGCCAGTAGTGTCCGTCTTGGTTGGGGCGGTAGGCTCAACTATGGCTACACCTTC | CASSVRLGWGGRLNYGYTF
TRBD1 | NA | TRBJ1-2 | 13 | TRBV18 | TGTGCCAGCTCACCGGACAGGGCGGCTGGCTACACCTTC | CASSPDRAAGYTF
NA | NA | TRBJ1-2 | 15 | TRBV6-4 | TGTGCCAGCAGAGTACAGGGTGAGGTCCCCTATGGCTACACCTTC | CASRVQGEVPYGYTF
NA | NA | TRBJ2-7 | 15 | TRBV4-2 | TGTGCCAGCAGCCAAGACCGGGACAACTCCTACGAGCAGTACTTC | CASSQDRDNSYEQYF